This T cell receptor (beta chain) is drawn from a study of T cells in Graves' hyperthyroidism and ophthalmopathy. What was amplified from RNA transcripts were TCR beta CDR3 regions. With the HTBI primer set, the TCR CDR3 went through a first round of RT-PCR. TCRdb used MiXCR to reprocess the multiplex PCR reads, holding one entry per CDR3 protein. The sample yields about 500,000 distinct CDR3 sequences, roughly a sixth seen once. The study based diagnoses on clinical symptoms, serum thyroxine and TRAb, thyroid ultrasound and orbital computed tomography. With V trimmed by 4 bases and J by 4 bases, 11 bases remained unmatched. Germline values: CDR1 DFQATT, CDR2 SNEGSKA (reference sequence). The CDR3 has 16 amino acids. This clonotype has only a few counts. What it recognizes is unknown. The study, taken as a whole, reports: Most expanded thyroid clonotypes above 0.001 recurred in blood. Ophthalmopathy and stable hyperthyroidism were told apart by a 13 V-J model.

The clonotype comes from a woman aged 18-30 years with Graves' hyperthyroidism. The rearrangement uses TRBV20-1 and TRBJ2-3, with 10 bases that match TRBD2. Sequenced input: blood. The CDR3 sequence is CSATGTSEGTPDTQYF. In DNA form, the CDR3 reads TGCAGTGCTACCGGGACTAGCGAGGGTACCCCAGATACGCAGTATTTT.